The 9 T cell receptor beta chains reported below all come from one sample, sequenced in a study of T cells expressing NK-cell markers. TCRdb re-analyzed the 5' RACE reads; it lists each CDR3 protein once, without DNA. This repertoire includes about 160,000 distinct CDR3 sequences. What was sequenced was blood T cells: a sorted CD56 or NKG2C T cell subset, CD4+ or CD8+ T cells, or bulk PBMC T cells (not recorded which). Receptors originate from a man aged 18 to 69 in good health.

This rearrangement joins TRBV5-1 to TRBJ2-1; TCRdb outputs TRBD1, but without DNA this stays unchecked. The CDR3 is 17 residues long. Germline-derived CDR1 and CDR2 are SGHRS and YFSETQ. The CDR3 sequence: CASSPRGGGSVPLEQFF. Full variable domain (remainder filled in from reference TRBV5-1 and TRBJ2-1): KAGVTQTPRYLIKTRGQQVTLSCSPISGHRSVSWYQQTPGQGLQFLFEYFSETQRNKGNFPGRFSGRQFSNSRSEMNVSTLELGDSALYLCASSPRGGGSVPLEQFFGPGTRLTVL.

This chain joins TRBV10-3 and TRBJ1-1; the TRBD1 assignment by TCRdb is unverifiable without DNA. The V gene's germline CDR1 is ENHRY and CDR2 SYGVKD. This CDR3 has 14 residues. The CDR3 loop is CAIAEMTGETEAFF.

The chain joins TRBV11-2 to TRBJ2-1; no DNA is available, so the TRBD2 call from TCRdb remains unchecked. CDR3 length: 16 amino acids. In germline, CDR1 is SGHAT, CDR2 FQNNGV. CDR3 sequence reads: CASSSLLAGGYNEQFF.

The chain employs TRBV3-1 and TRBJ2-3; there is no DNA to check the TCRdb D call of TRBD2. CDR1 is LGHDT, CDR2 YNNKEL, per germline (reference sequence). The CDR3 loop spans 19 amino acids. The CDR3 protein is CASSQLNSLAGDYADTQYF.

V gene TRBV30 combines with J gene TRBJ1-4; TCRdb designates TRBD1, a call that cannot be tested without DNA. This CDR3 comprises 14 residues. Germline V gene data show CDR1 as GTSNPN and CDR2 as SVGIG (reference sequence). CDR3 in amino acids: CAWARDREMKKLFF. Full variable domain (missing parts from reference TRBV30 and TRBJ1-4): SQTIHQWPATLVQPVGSPLSLECTVEGTSNPNLYWYRQAAGRGLQLLFYSVGIGQISSEVPQNLSASRPQDRQFILSSKKLLLSDSGFYLCAWARDREMKKLFFGSGTQLSVL.

The chain couples TRBV4-1 to TRBJ2-5; TCRdb lists TRBD2, though no DNA is available to test this call. The CDR3 loop spans 16 amino acids. The V gene's germline CDR1 is MGHRA and CDR2 YSYEKL. CDR3 sequence reads: CASSQAWSSGGETQYF.

J is TRBJ1-2 and V is TRBV5-6. The germline CDR1 and CDR2 sequences are SGHDT and YYEEEE. This CDR3 is built from 14 residues. The chain's CDR3 is CASSLGGANYGYTF.

CDR3 residues: CASSLGQRAVYYEQYF. The rearrangement links TRBV5-5 to TRBJ2-7; the TCRdb D gene call, TRBD2, has no DNA to confirm it. The CDR3 extends over 16 amino acids. Looked up from germline, CDR1 is SGHKS and CDR2 is YYEKEE (reference sequence).

J is TRBJ2-7 and V is TRBV5-5; the D gene TCRdb calls, TRBD1, cannot be checked with no DNA. The germline V gene encodes CDR1 SGHKS and CDR2 YYEKEE (reference sequence). This CDR3 is 16 amino acids long. The CDR3 sequence: CASSLALWMSSGEQYF.